This T cell receptor (beta chain) was identified during a study of blood T cell repertoires in COVID-19 (dated by TCRdb to 2019 to 2021). Regarding the research as a whole: Collaborator samples came from the United States, Italy and Spain and covered acute and convalescent phases of COVID-19. A freely available public database, intended as a resource for researchers studying the immune response to SARS-CoV-2, is where the repertoires were released. Where available, HLA class I and class II types were obtained from metadata supplied by the sample provider rather than from assay-based typing. Subjects who had been exposed to COVID-19, were actively infected with it, or had recovered from it provided the deeply sampled blood TCRbeta repertoires that made up the dataset. The material from the prospective study consisted of cDNA or gDNA derived from T cells, B-cell-depleted T cells, or PBMCs. Sample metadata almost always included a de-identified subject ID, COVID-19 status, age in years and sex. Samples came from the ongoing ImmuneRACE study (first 160 participants) plus 1,254 subjects from 6 global collaborators. Points the paper makes about the study in general: The quantity of clinical and demographic metadata differed by source and by participant and was supplied without curation.

The CDR1 and CDR2 encoded by the germline V gene are MNHEY and SVGAGI. The CDR3 numbers 16 residues from cysteine through phenylalanine. Only the CDR3 DNA is retained, 48 bases long and in frame from the first base. Clipping removes 4 bases from V and 5 bases from J, with 8 as the unmatched junction base count. Samples from volunteer blood donors who had recovered from COVID-19 were contributed by a second Seattle source. Whole blood was collected in K2EDTA tubes by collaborating institutions according to the institutions' own protocols. For TCRbeta analysis, collaborators shipped samples in one of three forms: frozen whole blood, isolated PBMCs, or DNA extracted from either of those sample types. Worth noting for this clone: The antigen it recognizes is unknown. Qualities for individual bases were not recorded, and no much larger clone is one base off.

The immunoSEQ Assay, a bias-controlled multiplex PCR, was used to amplify TCRbeta CDR3 regions from genomic DNA. The authors' analysis ran thus. The number of nucleated cells in each sample was estimated from the amplification of reference gene primers within the assay. Sequence reads were collapsed and filtered to measure the absolute abundance of every unique TCRbeta CDR3 rearrangement. For each sample, productive Simpson clonality was calculated by taking the square root of Simpson's diversity index across productive rearrangements. TCRdb took this table from immuneACCESS and kept in-frame rearrangements with V and J called. Such tables lack part of the clones; where checked against another copy, unresolved V genes explain under half of the gap, and the rest is unexplained. That table furnishes V, J and clone size, whereas the DNA furnished D and trimming. Within this sample are 100,000 to 150,000 clones, with 84% of them counted one time only. The ten largest clones add up to approximately 12% of the sample.

The chain is assembled from TRBV6-5 and TRBJ2-2, with 9 bases in between that match TRBD2. The source material was peripheral blood. This TCR came from a woman aged 25 to 39 who had recovered from COVID-19. The CDR3 has the sequence CASSWPGLAGTGELFF. The nucleotide sequence is given as TGTGCCAGCAGTTGGCCGGGACTAGCCGGGACCGGGGAGCTGTTTTTT.